The present entry profiles one T cell receptor (beta chain) with its context. Only in-frame clones appear in the TCRdb table, and some are missing; sequencing was by immunoSEQ multiplex PCR. Of approximately 1.5 million clones listed, approximately 98% are singletons. The entry originates in a study of shared clonotypes between healthy human individuals. Study-wide context: Donors, aged 18 to 49, were a couple of women and three men. Researchers assigned three CD4 naive, three CD4 memory, two CD8 naive and one CD8 memory plate to each donor.

CD4+ cells underwent separation, giving CD45RA+ naive and CD45RA-negative memory subsets. The trim removed 2 bases at V and 5 bases at J, leaving 6 bases unmatched. Germline CDR1 and CDR2: MNHEY and SVGAGI. The CDR3 totals 16 residues. The sample was naive CD4+ T cells sorted from blood. Subset of the sample: CD45RA+ positively selected. V gene TRBV6-5 combines with J gene TRBJ2-1, with TRBD2 matching 10 bases. This receptor was taken from a man aged 25-45 years in good health. This CDR3 reads CASSYPPSGRNNEQFF. As DNA, the CDR3 is TGTGCCAGCAGTTACCCACCTAGCGGGAGAAACAATGAGCAGTTCTTC.